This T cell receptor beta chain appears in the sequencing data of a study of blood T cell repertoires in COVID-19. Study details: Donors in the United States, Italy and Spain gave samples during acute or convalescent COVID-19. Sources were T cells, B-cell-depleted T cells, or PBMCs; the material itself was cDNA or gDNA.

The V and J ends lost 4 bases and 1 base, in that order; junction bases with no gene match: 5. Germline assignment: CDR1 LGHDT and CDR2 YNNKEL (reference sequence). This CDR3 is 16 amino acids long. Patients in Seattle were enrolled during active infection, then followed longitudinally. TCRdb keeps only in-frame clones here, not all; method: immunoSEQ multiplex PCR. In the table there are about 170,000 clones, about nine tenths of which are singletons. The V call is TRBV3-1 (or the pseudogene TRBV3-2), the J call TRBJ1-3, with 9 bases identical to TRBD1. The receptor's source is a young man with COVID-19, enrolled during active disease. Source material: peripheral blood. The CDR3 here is CASSRVTGGSGNTIYF. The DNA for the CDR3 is TGTGCCAGCAGCCGTGTGACAGGGGGATCTGGAAACACCATATATTTT.